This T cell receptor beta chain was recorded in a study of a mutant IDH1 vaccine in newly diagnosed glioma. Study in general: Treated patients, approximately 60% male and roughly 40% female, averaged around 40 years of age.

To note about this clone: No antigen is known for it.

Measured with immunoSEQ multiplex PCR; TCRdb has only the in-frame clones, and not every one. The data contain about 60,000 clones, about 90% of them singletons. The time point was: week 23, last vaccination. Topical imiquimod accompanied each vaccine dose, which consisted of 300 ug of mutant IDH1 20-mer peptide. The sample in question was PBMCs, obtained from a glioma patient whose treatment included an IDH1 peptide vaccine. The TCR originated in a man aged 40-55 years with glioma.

The CDR3 DNA reads as TGTGCCAGCAGTGATAGCGGGAGGGCCGGAGGCACAGATACGCAGTATTTT. Translated: CASSDSGRAGGTDTQYF. The J gene is TRBJ2-3, the V gene TRBV6-1; TRBD2 matches 11 bases. This CDR3 region has 17 residues. The V and J ends lost 3 bases and 1 base, in that order; junction bases with no gene match: 6. Germline V gene lookup returns CDR1 MNHNS and CDR2 SASEGT.